This passage covers 26 T cell receptor beta chains from one sample sequenced in a study of shared clonotypes between healthy human individuals. Profiling relied on immunoSEQ multiplex PCR, and the TCRdb table lists in-frame clones only, not all of them. The table has hundreds of thousands of clones, roughly 98% seen once; the top ten hold 0.3%. Naive CD8 isolation took CD45RO-negative cells positively selected for CCR7 and excluded terminally differentiated effector memory CD45RA+ cells. Sequenced sample: naive CD8+ T cells sorted from blood. These receptors all come from a young man in good health.

CDR3 bases: TGCAGCGTTGGTATAGCGGGAGCCGGCAATGAGCAGTTCTTC. It encodes CSVGIAGAGNEQFF. This chain uses TRBV29-1 with TRBJ2-1; TRBD2 matches at 9 bases. CDR3 length: 14 residues. V was clipped by 4 bases and J by 6 bases; unmatched bases: 7. Germline V gives CDR1 SQVTM, CDR2 ANQGSEA.

The V call is TRBV5-1, the J call TRBJ2-3, with 8 bases that match TRBD2. This CDR3 comprises 16 residues. Germline V gene data show CDR1 as SGHRS and CDR2 as YFSETQ. The junction had 6 bases not matched to a gene; V was cut back by 0 bases and J by 3 bases. The CDR3, as DNA: TGCGCCAGCAGCTTGGGGGGGACTAGTGGAACAGATACGCAGTATTTT. It encodes CASSLGGTSGTDTQYF.

This chain links TRBV5-1 with TRBJ2-3; 7 bases are shared with TRBD2. Looked up from germline, CDR1 is SGHRS and CDR2 is YFSETQ. CDR3 length: 13 residues. Losses at the gene ends were 7 bases for V and 2 bases for J; bases not matched to a gene: 4. The CDR3 region is CASLGTNTDTQYF. In nucleotides, the CDR3 is TGCGCCAGCTTGGGGACTAACACAGATACGCAGTATTTT. Based on the CDR3 plus reference TRBV5-1 and TRBJ2-3, the full variable domain is KAGVTQTPRYLIKTRGQQVTLSCSPISGHRSVSWYQQTPGQGLQFLFEYFSETQRNKGNFPGRFSGRQFSNSRSEMNVSTLELGDSALYLCASLGTNTDTQYFGPGTRLTVL.

The V call is TRBV27, the J call TRBJ2-1; TRBD2 matches at 13 bases. The V gene's germline CDR1 is MNHEY and CDR2 SMNVEV (reference sequence). J lost 3 bases, V lost 4 bases, and 9 bases had no gene match. CDR3 length equals 18 residues. CDR3 in DNA: TGTGCCAGCAGTTCCCGGACTAGCGGGAGCTCCTTCTACAATGAGCAGTTCTTC. Its translation is CASSSRTSGSSFYNEQFF.

This chain uses TRBV10-2 with TRBJ1-1; no definite D call. Trimming shortened V by 0 bases and J by 4 bases, and 6 bases separated the two germline ends. The length of the CDR3 is 13 residues. The germline V gene encodes CDR1 WSHSY and CDR2 SAAADI. CDR3 amino acids: CASSESPSTEAFF. DNA for the CDR3: TGCGCCAGCAGTGAGTCACCCTCCACTGAAGCTTTCTTT.

The chain employs TRBV27 and TRBJ1-5, with a weak D call TRBD1 (5 bases). Deletions cut 7 bases from V and 8 bases from J, with 18 bases between. This CDR3 spans 14 amino acids. Germline CDR1 reads MNHEY; CDR2 reads SMNVEV (reference sequence). Here the CDR3 reads CASTTTRGGEPQHF. DNA of the CDR3: TGTGCCAGCACCACAACCCGGGGGGGGGAGCCCCAGCATTTT.

The chain carries TRBV30 and TRBJ2-7; the match to TRBD2 covers 10 bases. Germline values: CDR1 GTSNPN, CDR2 SVGIG (reference sequence). CDR3 size: 14 residues. The J segment lost 5 bases and the V segment lost 7 bases, leaving 11 bases of the junction unmatched. CDR3 residues: CASSGLAGVHEQYF. For the CDR3, the DNA is TGTGCCTCCAGTGGGCTAGCGGGAGTCCACGAGCAGTACTTC.

In its sample, this clone was seen once. Different DNA sequences within this sample yield the same CDR3. The chain couples TRBV7-9 to TRBJ1-1, with 8 bases fitting TRBD1. Germline CDR1 SEHNR, CDR2 FQNEAQ (reference sequence). After removal of 5 bases from V and 0 bases from J, the junction contained 5 bases not matched to a gene. The CDR3 totals 15 residues. The CDR3 region is CASSPKTGVNTEAFF. Written as DNA, the CDR3 is TGTGCCAGCAGCCCGAAGACAGGGGTGAACACTGAAGCTTTCTTT.

The V call is TRBV7-9, the J call TRBJ2-5; D is uncertain. Germline CDR1 reads SEHNR; CDR2 reads FQNEAQ (reference sequence). The V end lost 1 base, the J end lost 0 bases, and 3 bases lay between the germline ends. The CDR3 has 13 residues. The CDR3 nucleotides read TGTGCCAGCAGCTTAGGGAACCAAGAGACCCAGTACTTC. Amino acids: CASSLGNQETQYF.

CDR3: CASTPGDSGELFF. CDR3 DNA: TGTGCCAGCACCCCAGGGGATTCCGGGGAGCTGTTTTTT. V gene TRBV2 combines with J gene TRBJ2-2; D is perhaps TRBD1 (6 bases). The germline V gene encodes CDR1 SNHLY and CDR2 FYNNEI. The CDR3 has 13 residues. Trimming removed 7 bases at V and 6 bases at J, with 12 bases between.

As regards this clone: This CDR3 is also generated by other DNA sequences in the sample. The rearrangement links TRBV7-6 to TRBJ1-2; TRBD1 aligns across 11 bases. J was trimmed by 7 bases and V by 5 bases; bases with no gene match: 6. The CDR3 is made up of 14 amino acids. Germline V CDR1 and CDR2: SGHVS, FNYEAQ. CDR3 sequence: CASSLGQGAFGYTF. The CDR3 DNA follows: TGTGCCAGCAGCCTAGGACAGGGGGCGTTTGGCTACACCTTC.

Only one count was recorded for this clone. The CDR3 is CASSLDPLQGANTF. DNA of the CDR3: TGTGCCAGCAGCTTAGACCCCCTACAGGGGGCGAACACCTTC. This chain connects TRBV7-6 to TRBJ1-2; the match to TRBD1 covers 9 bases. This CDR3 region has 14 residues. With 1 base clipped from V and 12 bases from J, the junction kept 9 bases outside the gene matches. Germline values: CDR1 SGHVS, CDR2 FNYEAQ.

This rearrangement joins TRBV11-2 to TRBJ1-2, with D maybe TRBD1 (5 bases). The CDR3 covers 16 residues. Trimming took off 0 bases at V and 3 bases at J, with 14 bases between the two ends. Germline V gene data show CDR1 as SGHAT and CDR2 as FQNNGV. CDR3 loop: CASSLDPEGLYYGYTF. In DNA form, the CDR3 reads TGTGCCAGCAGCTTAGATCCGGAGGGGTTGTACTATGGCTACACCTTC.

V is TRBV7-9 and J is TRBJ1-5; D uncertain. V lost 5 bases and J 2 bases, leaving 13 bases between the germline ends. The CDR3 extends over 15 amino acids. CDR1 and CDR2 (germline): SEHNR, FQNEAQ (reference sequence). CDR3 amino acids: CASSPKGTGNQPQHF. In DNA, the CDR3 is TGTGCCAGCAGCCCCAAAGGTACTGGCAATCAGCCCCAGCATTTT.

The V gene is TRBV4-1, the J gene TRBJ1-2; 10 positions match TRBD1. Germline CDR1 MGHRA, CDR2 YSYEKL. V shed 3 bases, J shed 4 bases, and the junction held 5 bases outside the gene matches. This CDR3 is built from 15 residues. The CDR3 region has the DNA TGCGCCAGCAGCCAGACCGGGACAGGGGTCTATGGCTACACCTTC. It translates to CASSQTGTGVYGYTF.

The chain recombines TRBV7-9 with TRBJ1-1, with 11 bases lining up with TRBD1. The CDR3 consists of 14 residues. Per germline, CDR1 SEHNR and CDR2 FQNEAQ (reference sequence). With V trimmed by 8 bases and J by 7 bases, 9 bases remained unmatched. Written as DNA, the CDR3 is TGTGCCAGCCGAGGGGACAGGGGGTTATTTGAAGCTTTCTTT. Amino acid sequence: CASRGDRGLFEAFF.

The rearrangement links TRBV19 to TRBJ2-7; 9 nucleotides agree with TRBD1. Per the germline V gene, CDR1 is LNHDA and CDR2 is SQIVND (reference sequence). The CDR3 totals 13 residues. V shed 8 bases, J shed 3 bases, and the junction held 5 bases outside the gene matches. This CDR3 is CASSTGGNYEQYF. CDR3 nucleotide sequence: TGTGCCAGTTCGACAGGGGGTAACTACGAGCAGTACTTC.

V usage is TRBV5-6 and J usage is TRBJ2-1; D may be TRBD1 or TRBD2 (5 bases each). The CDR3 is 14 amino acids. The ends were cut back, 7 bases at V and 8 bases at J, with 19 bases in the middle. From germline, CDR1 is SGHDT and CDR2 YYEEEE. DNA of the CDR3: TGTGCCAGCTACCCTCTAAATAGAGGGGATGAGCAGTTCTTC. Protein product: CASYPLNRGDEQFF.

This rearrangement joins TRBV7-6 to TRBJ2-7; unclear D gene. Trimming removed 5 bases from V and 3 bases from J, with 11 bases in between. Germline V gene lookup returns CDR1 SGHVS and CDR2 FNYEAQ. CDR3 length: 13 residues. This CDR3 reads CASSHHENYEQYF. The CDR3 DNA sequence: TGTGCCAGCAGCCACCACGAAAACTACGAGCAGTACTTC.

The chain uses TRBV27 and TRBJ2-3; TRBD1 agrees at 9 bases. The CDR3 extends over 16 amino acids. With V trimmed by 5 bases and J by 1 base, 7 bases remained unmatched. Germline V gene data show CDR1 as MNHEY and CDR2 as SMNVEV (reference sequence). In nucleotides, the CDR3 is TGTGCCAGCAGTCTCGGGACAGGGTCTGGCACAGATACGCAGTATTTT. Translation: CASSLGTGSGTDTQYF.

Written as DNA, the CDR3 is TGTGCCAGCAGTACCCCTAGTGGGAATGAGCAGTTCTTC. It specifies CASSTPSGNEQFF. This chain uses TRBV27 with TRBJ2-1; D unresolved. The V and J ends lost 5 bases and 7 bases respectively, with 12 bases between them. Per the germline V gene, CDR1 is MNHEY and CDR2 is SMNVEV (reference sequence). CDR3 length: 13 amino acids.

This clone was seen a single time. The rearrangement links TRBV27 to TRBJ1-5; D gene ambiguous. Trimming cost V 8 bases and J 5 bases, with 13 bases left between them. The germline V gene encodes CDR1 MNHEY and CDR2 SMNVEV (reference sequence). The CDR3 contains 13 residues. The CDR3 is CASHEEGDQPQHF. CDR3 DNA sequence: TGTGCCAGCCATGAGGAGGGTGATCAGCCCCAGCATTTT.

The genes are TRBV7-8 and TRBJ2-5; no clear D. Trimming took off 0 bases at V and 5 bases at J, with 16 bases between the two ends. The CDR3 totals 16 residues. Germline V gives CDR1 SGHVS, CDR2 FQNEAQ. CDR3 sequence (DNA): TGTGCCAGCAGCTTAGCCTGGTTGGGGTCGGTGGAGACCCAGTACTTC. Amino acid sequence: CASSLAWLGSVETQYF.

Only one count was recorded for this clone. This chain joins TRBV5-1 and TRBJ2-6, with 13 nucleotides matching TRBD2. The junction had 5 bases not matched to a gene; V was cut back by 3 bases and J by 5 bases. The CDR3 totals 17 residues. From germline, CDR1 is SGHRS and CDR2 YFSETQ. The CDR3 coding sequence is TGCGCCAGCAGCTGGGGGACTAGCGGGACACGGGCCAACGTCCTGACTTTC. Its protein product is CASSWGTSGTRANVLTF.

Notes on this clone: The same CDR3 also results from other DNA sequences found in this sample. The chain is built from TRBV18 and TRBJ2-7, with D unclear. This CDR3 spans 11 amino acids. The germline gives CDR1 KGHSH, CDR2 LQKENI. V dropped 5 bases and J dropped 0 bases, with 2 bases sitting between them. DNA for the CDR3: TGTGCCAGCTCAGACTCCTACGAGCAGTACTTC. The encoded protein is CASSDSYEQYF. Full variable domain (missing parts from reference TRBV18 and TRBJ2-7): NAGVMQNPRHLVRRRGQEARLRCSPMKGHSHVYWYRQLPEEGLKFMVYLQKENIIDESGMPKERFSAEFPKEGPSILRIQQVVRGDSAAYFCASSDSYEQYFGPGTRLTVT.

V gene TRBV5-6 combines with J gene TRBJ2-3; 8 nucleotides line up with TRBD2. The CDR3 spans 15 residues. Losses at the gene ends were 5 bases for V and 4 bases for J; bases not matched to a gene: 9. Germline V gives CDR1 SGHDT, CDR2 YYEEEE. This CDR3 reads CASRGGSGMADTQYF. Here the CDR3 DNA reads TGTGCCAGCAGAGGGGGTAGCGGGATGGCAGATACGCAGTATTTT.